This T cell receptor (beta chain) was recovered during a study of shared T cell receptors in the human thymus. Here immunoSEQ multiplex PCR was the method, and the copy in TCRdb shows in-frame clones only, minus some. Among more than 300,000 clones, 95% were seen once, and the ten largest hold approximately 0.02%. J was trimmed by 4 bases and V by 1 base; bases with no gene match: 1. The germline V gene has CDR1 SNHLY and CDR2 FYNNEI. The length of the CDR3 is 14 residues. The J gene is TRBJ2-3, the V gene TRBV2, with 8 bases fitting TRBD1. Source material: thymocytes. This TCR came from a human donor. CDR3 sequence reads: CASSEGQGPDTQYF. CDR3 nucleotides: TGTGCCAGCAGTGAAGGACAGGGGCCAGATACGCAGTATTTT.